The sequence of this T cell receptor (beta chain) was determined in a study of cytomegalovirus exposure and HLA in healthy donors. Study outcomes and limitations: Later, an analysis found that common viral pathogens appeared to be linked with several of the most significant clusters. For TCR beta chains, V- and J-gene trimming was later linked to a missense DCLRE1C variant. Donors belonging to an Asian-associated ancestry cluster reportedly showed fewer N-insertions in productive TCRs than the roughly 700-donor mean, according to what a later analysis found.

Donors likely had unrecorded immune exposures despite being nominally healthy when sampled. This PCR relied on a set of 60 Vbeta primers and 13 Jbeta primers. Using immunoSEQ multiplex PCR, the repertoire was profiled, and TCRdb retains in-frame clones only, with some absent. This sample lists almost 45,000 clones; its ten largest clones have 8.1%. On this clone itself: Antigen specificity is unknown.

CDR1 is SGHNT, CDR2 YYREEE, per germline (reference sequence). The length of the CDR3 is 16 residues. V shed 3 bases, J shed 5 bases, and the junction held 11 bases outside the gene matches. This receptor was identified in a male donor in good health and CMV-seronegative. The V and J genes are TRBV5-4 and TRBJ2-7; TRBD2 matches at 10 bases. The specimen was PBMCs. The CDR3 spells CASSSPLAGAKNEQYF. The CDR3 bases are TGTGCCAGCAGCTCTCCCCTAGCGGGAGCGAAAAACGAGCAGTACTTC.